This TCR beta chain appears in the sequencing data of a study of vaccination and CD4 T cells after COVID-19. Study in general: For each participant, vaccination comprised two doses of either the BNT162b2 or the mRNA-1273 vaccine. General study findings and limits: Median reactive clonotypes, those recognizing SARS-CoV-2, rose from 21 to 38, not significantly.

Specified time point: late sampling 161 to 241 days after vaccination in three convalescent patients. Worth noting for this clonotype: The antigen remains undetermined.

Each CDR3 protein is one row after TCRdb ran MiXCR on the PCR reads. Found here are around 26,000 distinct CDR3 sequences, 45% to 60% of them singletons; the top ten hold over 4.5%. This specimen was CD4+ T cells from blood, taken about 7 months after SARS-CoV-2 vaccination. The sequence derives from a human donor who had recovered from COVID-19.

DNA for the CDR3: TGTGCCAGCAGTTTTCGACAGGGGGGCCATGGCTACACCTTC. Encoded protein: CASSFRQGGHGYTF. The V call is TRBV11-2, the J call TRBJ1-2; 9 bases map to TRBD1. The CDR3 consists of 14 residues. Per the germline V gene, CDR1 is SGHAT and CDR2 is FQNNGV. V shed 6 bases, J shed 6 bases, and the junction held 8 bases outside the gene matches. Full variable domain (rest looked up from reference TRBV11-2 and TRBJ1-2): EAGVAQSPRYKIIEKRQSVAFWCNPISGHATLYWYQQILGQGPKLLIQFQNNGVVDDSQLPKDRFSAERLKGVDSTLKIQPAKLEDSAVYLCASSFRQGGHGYTFGSGTRLTVV.